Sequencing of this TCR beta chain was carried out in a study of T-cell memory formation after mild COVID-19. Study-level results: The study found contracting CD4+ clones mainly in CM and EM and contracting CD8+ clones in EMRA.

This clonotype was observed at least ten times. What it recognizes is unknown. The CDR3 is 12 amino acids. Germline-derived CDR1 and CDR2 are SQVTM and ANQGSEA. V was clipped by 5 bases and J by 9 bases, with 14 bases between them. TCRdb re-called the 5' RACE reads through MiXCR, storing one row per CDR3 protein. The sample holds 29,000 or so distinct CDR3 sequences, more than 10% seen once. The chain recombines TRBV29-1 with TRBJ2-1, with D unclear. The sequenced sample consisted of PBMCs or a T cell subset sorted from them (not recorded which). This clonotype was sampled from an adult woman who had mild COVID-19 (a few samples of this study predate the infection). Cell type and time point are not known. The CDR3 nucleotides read TGCAGCGTTTCCCAGGCCGCCGGTGAGCAGTTCTTC. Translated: CSVSQAAGEQFF.